One and the same sample provided the 20 T cell receptor beta chains below, sequenced in a study of early T cells in non-severe SARS-CoV-2 infection. Via MiXCR, TCRdb re-called the 5' RACE reads, giving one row per CDR3 protein. In the table there are 34,000 or so distinct CDR3 sequences, over 9% of which are singletons. The sequencing input was whole blood. The receptors stem from an adult who was a healthcare worker with PCR-confirmed SARS-CoV-2 infection or an uninfected control (not recorded which).

This clonotype was detected many times. This chain links TRBV12-3 or TRBV12-4 with TRBJ2-7; D is possibly TRBD2 (6 bases). This CDR3 is built from 17 residues. V was pared by 2 bases and J by 0 bases, with 17 bases between. CDR3 in amino acids: CASSLSRTPGGSYEQYF. Here the CDR3 DNA reads TGTGCCAGCAGTTTATCTCGAACGCCCGGGGGCTCCTACGAGCAGTACTTC.

The genes are TRBV24-1 and TRBJ2-2, with 9 positions matching TRBD1. This CDR3 has 16 residues. Germline CDR1 and CDR2: KGHDR and SFDVKD. V shed 3 bases and J 4 bases; nucleotides not matched to a gene: 5. This chain's CDR3 is CATSDRDRVFTGELFF. The CDR3 nucleotides are TGTGCCACCAGTGATCGGGACAGGGTGTTCACCGGGGAGCTGTTTTTT.

This clonotype was detected ten times or more. The V gene is TRBV20-1, the J gene TRBJ1-5; D remains unclear. Trimming took 0 bases from V and 0 from J, leaving 6 bases between them. The germline CDR1 and CDR2 sequences are DFQATT and SNEGSKA (reference sequence). The CDR3 totals 14 residues. CDR3 region: CSAREGNSNQPQHF. The CDR3 nucleotides are TGCAGTGCTAGAGAAGGAAATAGCAATCAGCCCCAGCATTTT.

This clonotype was counted ten times or more. This rearrangement joins TRBV12-3 or TRBV12-4 to TRBJ1-2; 9 bases match TRBD1. Trimming at V came to 6 bases and at J to 8 bases, leaving 19 bases not matched to a gene. The CDR3 runs to 17 residues. CDR3 bases: TGTGCCAGCAGCCTTCGATCGACTGGGGACAGGGCCCGGGGCTACACCTTC. Its protein is CASSLRSTGDRARGYTF.

This clonotype appeared many times. The DNA for the CDR3 is TGTGCCAGCACCACCCAAGGGTACACTGAAGCTTTCTTT. Its translation is CASTTQGYTEAFF. V is TRBV2 and J is TRBJ1-1; D uncertain. The CDR3 contains 13 residues. Germline V gene lookup returns CDR1 SNHLY and CDR2 FYNNEI. The V end was cut by 7 bases, the J end by 3 bases, with 12 bases between.

The table lists this clonotype with many counts. The V gene is TRBV5-4, the J gene TRBJ1-2; maybe TRBD1 (5 bases). This CDR3 has 15 residues. Germline V gene data show CDR1 as SGHNT and CDR2 as YYREEE (reference sequence). The V gene lost 5 bases and the J gene lost 6 bases, with 20 bases spanning the gap. CDR3 coding DNA: TGTGCCAGCAGTCCTACCTCCAGACAGAGGCATGGCTACACCTTC. Its protein product is CASSPTSRQRHGYTF.

This clonotype was counted a few times. The rearrangement uses TRBV18 and TRBJ2-3; D is perhaps TRBD1 (7 bases). Trimming pared 6 bases from V and 1 base from J, leaving 14 bases between. Per the germline V gene, CDR1 is KGHSH and CDR2 is LQKENI. This CDR3 contains 15 residues. The CDR3 loop is CASSRGDSGTDTQYF. In nucleotides, the CDR3 is TGTGCCAGCTCGCGCGGGGACAGCGGCACAGATACGCAGTATTTT.

J is TRBJ2-7 and V is TRBV10-3; 7 bases match TRBD2. This CDR3 is 16 amino acids long. V dropped 0 bases and J dropped 5; count of bases not matched to a gene: 10. From germline, CDR1 is ENHRY and CDR2 SYGVKD. In DNA form, the CDR3 reads TGTGCCATCAGTGAGTCGAGTGGCGGGAGTAGTAACGAGCAGTACTTC. This translates into CAISESSGGSSNEQYF.

The chain joins TRBV30 to TRBJ2-5; 10 positions agree with TRBD2. The V gene end was trimmed by 0 bases and the J gene end by 5 bases; junction bases not matched to a gene: 6. The CDR3 is 15 amino acids. Germline V gene sequence: CDR1 GTSNPN, CDR2 SVGIG (reference sequence). The CDR3 bases are TGTGCCTGGAGTGTACCAGCGGGGGGGCTGGAGACCCAGTACTTC. Amino acid sequence: CAWSVPAGGLETQYF.

This clonotype was picked up many times. This chain uses TRBV29-1 with TRBJ1-1; TRBD1 might be the D (5 bases). V was shortened by 4 bases and J by 8 bases, with 11 bases between the two germline ends. Per the germline V gene, CDR1 is SQVTM and CDR2 is ANQGSEA. CDR3 size: 11 residues. The CDR3 protein is CSVGGGQEAFF. The CDR3 coding sequence is TGCAGCGTTGGCGGCGGACAAGAAGCTTTCTTT.

This chain joins TRBV4-3 and TRBJ1-6; D not certain. This CDR3 has 15 amino acids. Deletions cut 0 bases from V and 9 bases from J, with 12 bases between. Germline lookup yields CDR1 LGHNA and CDR2 YSLEER. This chain's CDR3 is CASSQERRVTSPLHF. As DNA, the CDR3 is TGCGCCAGCAGCCAAGAACGGAGGGTAACTTCACCCCTCCACTTT.

This clonotype occurred a few times. The chain employs TRBV6-2 or TRBV6-3 and TRBJ2-5; 13 bases match TRBD2. Germline trimming cut 7 bases from V and 2 bases from J; bases unmatched to any gene: 4. The CDR3 length is 15 residues. Germline CDR1 reads MNHEY; CDR2 reads SVGEGT. The CDR3 sequence: CASKRTSGGQETQYF. CDR3 DNA: TGTGCCAGCAAACGGACTAGCGGGGGACAAGAGACCCAGTACTTC.

This clonotype was detected ten times or more. The chain couples TRBV12-3 or TRBV12-4 to TRBJ1-1; D ambiguous. Trimming pared 5 bases from V and 4 bases from J, leaving 5 bases between. The CDR3 is 11 amino acids. CDR3 region: CASSKITEAFF. The CDR3 bases are TGTGCCAGCAGTAAGATCACTGAAGCTTTCTTT.

A note on this clonotype: A much more abundant neighbour one base away suggests this may be a read error. The CDR3 spells CASSLEGYEQYF. The CDR3, as DNA: TGTGCCAGCAGCTTAGAGGGCTACGAGCAGTACTTC. The chain employs TRBV13 and TRBJ2-7, with unresolved D. Germline V gene sequence: CDR1 PRHDT, CDR2 FYEKMQ (reference sequence). With 1 base removed from V and 3 bases from J, the gap between germline ends came to 4 bases. The CDR3 is 12 residues long.

The chain couples TRBV9 to TRBJ1-2, with D possibly TRBD1 on 6 matching bases. Trimming stripped 2 bases from V and 2 bases from J, with 7 bases between. There are 13 residues in the CDR3. Germline assignment: CDR1 SGDLS and CDR2 YYNGEE. CDR3 coding DNA: TGTGCCAGCAGCGTCGACAGGAACTATGGCTACACCTTC. It encodes CASSVDRNYGYTF.

This clonotype came up many times. The chain links TRBV27 to TRBJ2-1; 7 positions agree with TRBD1. Germline V gives CDR1 MNHEY, CDR2 SMNVEV (reference sequence). J was trimmed by 8 bases and V by 5 bases; bases with no gene match: 9. The CDR3 extends over 14 amino acids. The CDR3 bases are TGTGCCAGCAGTGATTACCAGGGGGTCGATGAGCAGTTCTTC. Protein product: CASSDYQGVDEQFF.

The sample holds many counts of this clonotype. The gene calls are TRBV7-9 and TRBJ1-1, with a weak D call TRBD1 (5 bases). CDR3 length: 12 amino acids. Germline CDR1 and CDR2: SEHNR and FQNEAQ (reference sequence). Deletions cut 5 bases from V and 6 bases from J, with 10 bases between. Here the CDR3 reads CASSPGGAEAFF. The CDR3 DNA is TGTGCCAGCAGCCCGGGGGGTGCTGAAGCTTTCTTT.

This clonotype was recorded many times. The genes are TRBV3-1 and TRBJ1-5; perhaps TRBD1 as D (5 bases). The CDR3 runs to 13 residues. V was shortened by 4 bases and J by 9 bases, with 13 bases between the two germline ends. CDR1 is LGHDT, CDR2 YNNKEL, per germline (reference sequence). The CDR3 DNA sequence: TGTGCCAGCAGCCCTTCCGGGGGTGGGCCCCAGCATTTT. Translation: CASSPSGGGPQHF.

This clonotype was observed at least ten times. The V call is TRBV20-1, the J call TRBJ2-3, with D perhaps TRBD2 (5 bases). The germline CDR1 and CDR2 sequences are DFQATT and SNEGSKA (reference sequence). Trimming pared 5 bases from V and 2 bases from J, leaving 11 bases between. The length of the CDR3 is 13 residues. Here the CDR3 DNA reads TGCAGTGCTTTAGAGCGGAACACAGATACGCAGTATTTT. Its protein product is CSALERNTDTQYF.

The rearrangement uses TRBV27 and TRBJ2-7; D is unresolved. Trimming left V 3 bases short and J 2 bases short, with 11 bases between. The length of the CDR3 is 14 residues. The germline CDR1 and CDR2 sequences are MNHEY and SMNVEV (reference sequence). In nucleotides, the CDR3 is TGTGCCAGCAGTTTCCTCGGGCCTACCTACGAGCAGTACTTC. This encodes CASSFLGPTYEQYF.